The rows below give T cell receptor beta chains drawn from one sample of a study of T cells of healthy individuals. TCRdb analysed the 5' RACE reads with MiXCR anew, one entry per CDR3 protein. Among 35,000 to 45,000 distinct CDR3 sequences, 4.5% were seen once, and the ten largest hold less than 9.5%. The receptors shown here come from a human donor in good health. Both conserved end residues are part of each CDR3. Fields, in order: V gene, J gene, D gene, clone size, CDR3 DNA, CDR3 protein. A D gene is named only where the DNA matches it firmly. Only some rows state a clone size, as once, few, many or a class for expanded clones.

TRBV7-9	TRBJ2-1	TRBD2	many	TGTGCCAGCAGCACAGGACTAGCGGGAGAGATTGAGCAGTTCTTC	CASSTGLAGEIEQFF
TRBV5-1	TRBJ2-4	NA	many	TGCGCCAGCAGCTTGGATTTTCAGACCTATAAAAACATTCAGTACTTC	CASSLDFQTYKNIQYF
TRBV6-6	TRBJ2-2	NA	NA	TGTGCCAGCAGTCCTAGATTTGCGAACACCGGGGAGCTGTTTTTT	CASSPRFANTGELFF
TRBV7-9	TRBJ2-1	NA	NA	TGTGCCAGCAGCTCGAACGACGGTTTAGGGGAGCAGTTCTTC	CASSSNDGLGEQFF
TRBV7-8	TRBJ2-1	TRBD2	few	TGTGCCAGCAGCTCCTTAGCGGGAGGTTGGGATGAGCAGTTCTTC	CASSSLAGGWDEQFF
TRBV2	TRBJ2-7	TRBD2	many	TGTGCCAGCTACCGAGCGGGAGTCGGCGACGAGCAGTACTTC	CASYRAGVGDEQYF
TRBV29-1	TRBJ2-7	NA	many	TGCAGCGTTGGAGAGGGCCCAAATTCCTACGAGCAGTACTTC	CSVGEGPNSYEQYF
TRBV29-1	TRBJ1-3	NA	NA	TGCAGCGTAGAGGACTATTCTGGAAACACCATATATTTT	CSVEDYSGNTIYF
TRBV11-2	TRBJ2-3	TRBD1	many	TGTGCCAGCAGCTCTGCCGGGACAGGGGGTCCAGATACGCAGTATTTT	CASSSAGTGGPDTQYF
TRBV12-3/TRBV12-4	TRBJ1-2	NA	many	TGTGCCAGCACCCGGACGGGGTATGGCTACACCTTC	CASTRTGYGYTF
TRBV20-1	TRBJ2-1	NA	NA	TGCAGTGCTAGAGATTTCGTCCGGGGGCTTGGAAATGAGCAGTTCTTC	CSARDFVRGLGNEQFF
TRBV20-1	TRBJ2-3	TRBD2	many	TGCAGTGCCCTTCCCGGACTAGCGGACACAGATACGCAGTATTTT	CSALPGLADTDTQYF
TRBV12-3/TRBV12-4	TRBJ1-5	NA	many	TGTGCCAGCAGTTTACAGGGCGCCCGCAATCAGCCCCAGCATTTT	CASSLQGARNQPQHF
TRBV20-1	TRBJ1-6	NA	few	TGCAGTGCTAGAGATACAGGGAGGGGACCCCTCCACTTT	CSARDTGRGPLHF
TRBV6-6	TRBJ2-7	NA	many	TGTGCCAGCAGTCTAACAGGGAGCGAGCAGTACTTC	CASSLTGSEQYF
TRBV6-5	TRBJ1-5	NA	many	TGTGCCAGCAGTTACCAGTTCGGGGTCGGCCAGCCCCAGCATTTT	CASSYQFGVGQPQHF
TRBV9	TRBJ1-2	NA	NA	TGTGCCAGCAGCGTCGGACCGCCCGATGGCTACACCTTC	CASSVGPPDGYTF
TRBV20-1	TRBJ2-3	TRBD2	many	TGCAGTGCCCTACTAGCGGGACCCCGCGATACGCAGTATTTT	CSALLAGPRDTQYF
TRBV20-1	TRBJ1-4	NA	many	TGCAGTGCTAGAGACCCAGGGTCTGATGATGAAAAACTGTTTTTT	CSARDPGSDDEKLFF
TRBV2	TRBJ2-1	TRBD2	many	TGTGCCAGCAGTCGGAGTAGCGAACTAGCGGGACTCGATGAGCAGTTCTTC	CASSRSSELAGLDEQFF
TRBV2	TRBJ1-1	NA	few	TGTGCCAGCCGGTTCCAGGGGTCCACTCCTAACACTGAAGCTTTCTTT	CASRFQGSTPNTEAFF
TRBV25-1	TRBJ2-5	TRBD1	many	TGTGCCAGCACCCAACAGGGGGTGAGGCAGACCCAGTACTTC	CASTQQGVRQTQYF
TRBV7-2	TRBJ2-3	TRBD2	few	TGTGCCAGCACCAATAGGGGCGGGAGGGGCACAGATACGCAGTATTTT	CASTNRGGRGTDTQYF
TRBV2	TRBJ1-6	NA	NA	TGTGCCAGCAGTGAACGAGGGTTCGGAAGTTCACCCCTCCACTTT	CASSERGFGSSPLHF
TRBV29-1	TRBJ1-1	NA	many	TGCAGCGTTGTGGGGACAAGATACACTGAAGCTTTCTTT	CSVVGTRYTEAFF
TRBV7-3	TRBJ2-7	NA	NA	TGTCCCAGCAGCTTAAATGGCCCGGAGGATCAGCAGTACTTC	CPSSLNGPEDQQYF
TRBV4-2	TRBJ2-2	NA	many	TGTGCCAGCAGCCAAGTAGGAGGGGAGAACACCGGGGAGCTGTTTTTT	CASSQVGGENTGELFF
TRBV12-3/TRBV12-4	TRBJ2-5	TRBD2	many	TGTGCCAGCAGACCATCCATGGCTAGCGGGAGATCCGAGACCCAGTACTTC	CASRPSMASGRSETQYF
TRBV6-6	TRBJ2-2	TRBD2	NA	TGTGCCAGCAGGAAACGAGAGATCCGTAGCGGGAGGGTAGACACCGGGGAGCTGTTTTTT	CASRKREIRSGRVDTGELFF
TRBV6-1	TRBJ2-5	TRBD2	many	TGTGCCAGCAATAAGCGGGAGGTGGAAGAGACCCAGTACTTC	CASNKREVEETQYF
TRBV7-2	TRBJ1-5	NA	few	TGTGCCAGCAGCTTAAGCCAGCGCCAGTGGCCCCAGCATTTT	CASSLSQRQWPQHF
TRBV5-1	TRBJ2-1	TRBD2	NA	TGCGCCAGCAGCTTCGTCCCGGGACTAGCGGGAGTTGGGTACAATGAGCAGTTCTTC	CASSFVPGLAGVGYNEQFF
TRBV6-5	TRBJ1-5	NA	NA	TGTGCCAGCAGTTTAAATGGGGGTCAGCCCCAGCATTTT	CASSLNGGQPQHF
TRBV7-7	TRBJ2-2	NA	NA	TGTGCCAGCAGCTTAACCCACACCGGGGAGCTGTTTTTT	CASSLTHTGELFF
TRBV7-8	TRBJ2-7	TRBD1	many	TGTGCCAGCAGCTTAACCGGGACAGGGGGTTTCGAGCAGTACTTC	CASSLTGTGGFEQYF
TRBV6-1	TRBJ1-4	NA	many	TGTGCCAGCAGTGAAGAAGGGGACCTGTCTGAAAAACTGTTTTTT	CASSEEGDLSEKLFF
TRBV29-1	TRBJ2-2	NA	many	TGCAGCGCCAATACAGATACCGGGGAGCTGTTTTTT	CSANTDTGELFF
TRBV5-1	TRBJ1-2	TRBD1	NA	TGCGCCAGCAGCTTGGCCGGACAGGGGGCGGGCTACACCTTC	CASSLAGQGAGYTF
TRBV11-2	TRBJ2-3	NA	many	TGTGCCAGCAGCTTACCTAGCACAGATACGCAGTATTTT	CASSLPSTDTQYF
TRBV19	TRBJ2-7	TRBD2	NA	TGTGCCCAACGGCCGGGACTAGTTTCCAGAAGACCCTACGAGCAGTACTTC	CAQRPGLVSRRPYEQYF
TRBV5-6	TRBJ2-7	TRBD2	many	TGTGCCAGCAGCCCGAATCCAGCGGGGGGGAACTACGAGCAGTACTTC	CASSPNPAGGNYEQYF
TRBV12-3/TRBV12-4	TRBJ1-3	NA	NA	TGTGCCAGCAGTTTAAGTTGGCAACGGGGAAACACCATATATTTT	CASSLSWQRGNTIYF
TRBV6-1	TRBJ2-1	TRBD2	many	TGTGCCAGCAGTGAGCTAGCGGGCTCCTACAATGAGCAGTTCTTC	CASSELAGSYNEQFF
TRBV5-4	TRBJ2-6	NA	NA	TGTGCCAGCAGCTTTTATGGGGCCAACGTCCTGACTTTC	CASSFYGANVLTF
TRBV14	TRBJ1-2	TRBD1	many	TGTGCCAGCAGCCCGAATCCCCGACAGGGATATGGCTACACCTTC	CASSPNPRQGYGYTF
TRBV20-1	TRBJ2-5	TRBD2	many	TGCAGTGCTAGAGATCGACTAGCGGGGGTCGAGACCCAGTACTTC	CSARDRLAGVETQYF